This T cell receptor beta chain was sequenced in a study of T cells in Graves' hyperthyroidism and ophthalmopathy. Study results and caveats: The model anticipated ophthalmopathy a median approximately 6.6 months pre-onset. In blood, most of the thyroid clonotypes expanded above 0.001 were also present.

The investigators amplified TCR beta CDR3 regions from RNA transcripts. An initial round of RT-PCR targeting the TCR CDR3 relied on the HTBI primer set. TCRdb called the multiplex PCR reads again in MiXCR, with one record for every CDR3 protein. Among about half a million distinct CDR3 sequences listed, 15% to 20% were seen once. In the ophthalmopathy cohort, Clinical Activity Score was at least 3, NOSPECS grade at least 4, and duration under 3 months. Clinical symptoms, serum thyroxine, TRAb, thyroid ultrasound and orbital computed tomography informed diagnoses. This clonotype was detected ten times or more. Its antigen is unidentified. This TCR derives from a man aged 35 to 55 with Graves' ophthalmopathy. The sample comprised blood.

CDR3 residues: CASSLTMGRQPQHF. DNA for the CDR3: TGTGCCAGCAGTTTAACGATGGGGCGACAGCCCCAGCATTTT. The chain recombines TRBV28 with TRBJ1-5, with D perhaps TRBD1 (5 bases). The CDR3 length is 14 residues. Germline V lookup: CDR1 MDHEN, CDR2 SYDVKM. The ends were cut back, 2 bases at V and 7 bases at J, with 12 bases in the middle.